The TCR beta chain under discussion was sequenced for a study of T-cell reconstitution after alpha-beta-depleted transplantation in children. Study conclusions and caveats: The authors attributed T-cell counts and diversity one year after transplant mostly to newly produced T cells. Surviving recipient cells, namely T cells and thymic progenitors, were the source of high day-60 TCRbeta diversity in some patients.

As to this clonotype: Its target is unknown.

Looked up from germline, CDR1 is DFQATT and CDR2 is SNEGSKA (reference sequence). With 4 bases clipped from V and 1 base from J, the junction kept 6 bases outside the gene matches. CDR3 length: 14 residues. Unique molecular identifiers tagged the TCRbeta library. TCRdb itself ran the PCR reads through MiXCR, one entry per CDR3 protein. The repertoire has under 400,000 distinct CDR3 sequences, 23% of them found once; the top ten carry roughly 11%. The rearrangement links TRBV20-1 to TRBJ1-1; 7 bases are a match to TRBD1. The TCR sequence derives from a male patient younger than 18 who had a stem cell transplant for acute lymphoblastic leukemia, so the T cells may come from the graft donor. The specimen comprised PBMCs, mostly from graft donor cells, sampled 180 days after TCRalphabeta/CD19-depleted stem cell transplant. The CDR3 loop is CSATRTGPNTEAFF. For the CDR3, the DNA is TGCAGTGCTACCAGGACAGGACCGAACACTGAAGCTTTCTTT.